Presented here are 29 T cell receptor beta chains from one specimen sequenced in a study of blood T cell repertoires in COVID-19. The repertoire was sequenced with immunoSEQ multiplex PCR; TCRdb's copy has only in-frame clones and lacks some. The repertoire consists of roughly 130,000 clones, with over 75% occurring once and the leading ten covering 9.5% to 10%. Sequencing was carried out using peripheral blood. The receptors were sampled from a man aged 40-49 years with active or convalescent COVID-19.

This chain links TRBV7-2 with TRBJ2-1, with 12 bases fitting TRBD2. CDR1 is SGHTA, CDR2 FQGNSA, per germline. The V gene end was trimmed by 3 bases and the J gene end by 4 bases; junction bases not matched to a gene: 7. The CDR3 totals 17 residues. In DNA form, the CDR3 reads TGTGCCAGCAGCTTCGCTAGCGGGGGGGACCGTTACAATGAGCAGTTCTTC. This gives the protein CASSFASGGDRYNEQFF.

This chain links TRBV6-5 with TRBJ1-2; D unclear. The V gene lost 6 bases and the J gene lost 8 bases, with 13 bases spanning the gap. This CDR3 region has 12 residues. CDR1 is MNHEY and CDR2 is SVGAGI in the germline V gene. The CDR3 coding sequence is TGTGCCAGCAGGAGGGCCCAAGGAGGCTACACCTTC. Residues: CASRRAQGGYTF.

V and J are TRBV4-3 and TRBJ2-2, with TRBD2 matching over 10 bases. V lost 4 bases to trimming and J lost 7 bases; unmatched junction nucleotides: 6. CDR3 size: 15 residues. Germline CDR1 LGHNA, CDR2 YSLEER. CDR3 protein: CASSRGTSGDGELFF. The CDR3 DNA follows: TGCGCCAGCAGCCGAGGAACTAGCGGGGACGGGGAGCTGTTTTTT.

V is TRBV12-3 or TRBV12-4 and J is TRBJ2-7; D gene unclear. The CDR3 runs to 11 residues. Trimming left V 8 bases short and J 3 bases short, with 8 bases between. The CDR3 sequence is CASGGVYEQYF. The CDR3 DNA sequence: TGTGCCAGCGGCGGTGTCTACGAGCAGTACTTC.

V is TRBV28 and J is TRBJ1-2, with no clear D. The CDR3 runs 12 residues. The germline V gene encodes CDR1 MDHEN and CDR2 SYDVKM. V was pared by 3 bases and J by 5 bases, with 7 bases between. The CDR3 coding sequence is TGTGCCAGCAGTTTGAGCCAATATGGCTACACCTTC. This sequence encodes CASSLSQYGYTF.

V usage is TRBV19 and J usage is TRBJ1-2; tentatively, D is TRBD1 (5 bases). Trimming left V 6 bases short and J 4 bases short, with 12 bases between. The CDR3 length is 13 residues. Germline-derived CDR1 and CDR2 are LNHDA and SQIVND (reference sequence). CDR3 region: CASSNQGAYGYTF. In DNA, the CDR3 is TGTGCCAGTAGCAACCAGGGTGCCTATGGCTACACCTTC.

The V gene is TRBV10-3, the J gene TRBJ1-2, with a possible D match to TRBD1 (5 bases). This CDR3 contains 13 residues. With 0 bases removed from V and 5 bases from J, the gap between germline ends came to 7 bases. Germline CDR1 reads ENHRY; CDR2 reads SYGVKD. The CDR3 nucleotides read TGTGCCATCAGTGAGTCGGACAAATATGGCTACACCTTC. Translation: CAISESDKYGYTF.

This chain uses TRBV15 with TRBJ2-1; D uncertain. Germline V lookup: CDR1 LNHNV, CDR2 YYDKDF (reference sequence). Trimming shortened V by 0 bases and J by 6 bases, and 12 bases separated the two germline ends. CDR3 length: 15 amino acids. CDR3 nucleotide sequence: TGTGCCACCAGCAGAGATTCCCCCCCCATCAATGAGCAGTTCTTC. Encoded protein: CATSRDSPPINEQFF.

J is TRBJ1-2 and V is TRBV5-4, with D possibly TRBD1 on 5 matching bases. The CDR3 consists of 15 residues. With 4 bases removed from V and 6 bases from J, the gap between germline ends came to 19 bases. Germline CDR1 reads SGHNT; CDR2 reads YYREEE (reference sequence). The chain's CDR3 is CASSTPGGAVDGYTF. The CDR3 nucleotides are TGTGCCAGCAGCACTCCCGGCGGGGCCGTGGATGGCTACACCTTC.

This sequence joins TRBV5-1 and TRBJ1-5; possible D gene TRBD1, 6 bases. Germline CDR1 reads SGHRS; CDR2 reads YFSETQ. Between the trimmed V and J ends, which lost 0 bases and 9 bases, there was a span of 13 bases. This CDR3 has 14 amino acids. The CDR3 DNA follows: TGCGCCAGCAGCTTGGCCTCAGAAGGGGGGCCCCAGCATTTT. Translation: CASSLASEGGPQHF.

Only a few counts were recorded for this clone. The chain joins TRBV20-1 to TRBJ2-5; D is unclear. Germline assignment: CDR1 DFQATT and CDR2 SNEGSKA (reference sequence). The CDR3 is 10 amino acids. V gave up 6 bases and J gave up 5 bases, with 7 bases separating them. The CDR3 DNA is TGCAGTGCAGCCCGGGAGACCCAGTACTTC. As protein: CSAARETQYF.

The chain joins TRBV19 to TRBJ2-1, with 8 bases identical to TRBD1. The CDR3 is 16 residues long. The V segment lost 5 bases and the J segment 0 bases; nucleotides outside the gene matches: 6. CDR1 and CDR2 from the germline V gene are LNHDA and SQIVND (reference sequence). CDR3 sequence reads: CASSARQGPSYNEQFF. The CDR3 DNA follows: TGTGCCAGTAGTGCCCGACAGGGGCCCTCCTACAATGAGCAGTTCTTC.

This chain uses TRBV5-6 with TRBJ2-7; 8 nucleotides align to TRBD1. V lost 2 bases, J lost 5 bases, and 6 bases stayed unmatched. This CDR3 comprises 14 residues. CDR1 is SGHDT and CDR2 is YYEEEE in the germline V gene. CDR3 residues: CASSFNRGAHEQYF. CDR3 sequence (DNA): TGTGCCAGCAGCTTCAACAGGGGGGCCCACGAGCAGTACTTC.

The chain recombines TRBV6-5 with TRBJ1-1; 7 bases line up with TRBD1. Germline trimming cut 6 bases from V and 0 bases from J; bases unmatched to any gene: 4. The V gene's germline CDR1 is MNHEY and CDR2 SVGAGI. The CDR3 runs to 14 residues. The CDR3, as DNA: TGTGCCAGCAGGGGGACAGTCTTGAACACTGAAGCTTTCTTT. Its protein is CASRGTVLNTEAFF.

CDR3 DNA sequence: TGTGCCTCCCCCTTAGAGCGGACTAGCGGGGGTGCTAACACCGGGGAGCTGTTTTTT. It is translated as CASPLERTSGGANTGELFF. This rearrangement joins TRBV7-2 to TRBJ2-2, with 13 bases identical to TRBD2. The CDR3 length is 19 residues. V was pared by 11 bases and J by 2 bases, with 17 bases of the junction left unmatched. The germline gives CDR1 SGHTA, CDR2 FQGNSA.

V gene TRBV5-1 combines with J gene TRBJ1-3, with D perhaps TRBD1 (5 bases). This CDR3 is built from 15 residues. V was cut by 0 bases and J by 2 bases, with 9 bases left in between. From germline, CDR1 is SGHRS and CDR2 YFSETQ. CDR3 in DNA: TGCGCCAGCAGCTTGGTTCCGGGGGCTGGAAACACCATATATTTT. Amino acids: CASSLVPGAGNTIYF.

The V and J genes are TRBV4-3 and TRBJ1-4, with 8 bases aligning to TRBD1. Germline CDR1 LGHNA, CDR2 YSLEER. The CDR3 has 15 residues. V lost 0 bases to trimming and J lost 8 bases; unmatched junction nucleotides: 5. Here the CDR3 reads CASSQDTGGGEKLFF. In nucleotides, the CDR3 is TGCGCCAGCAGCCAAGATACAGGGGGAGGGGAAAAACTGTTTTTT.

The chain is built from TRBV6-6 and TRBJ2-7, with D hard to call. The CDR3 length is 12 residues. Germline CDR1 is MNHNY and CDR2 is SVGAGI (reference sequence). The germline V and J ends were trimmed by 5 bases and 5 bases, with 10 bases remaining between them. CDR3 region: CASSATQNEQYF. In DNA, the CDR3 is TGTGCCAGCAGTGCAACACAGAACGAGCAGTACTTC.

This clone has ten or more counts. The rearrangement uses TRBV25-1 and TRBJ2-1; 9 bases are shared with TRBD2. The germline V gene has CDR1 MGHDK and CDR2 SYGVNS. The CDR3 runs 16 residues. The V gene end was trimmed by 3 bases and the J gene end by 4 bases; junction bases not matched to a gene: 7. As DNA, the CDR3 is TGTGCCAGCAGTGATACCGGGACTAGCAGGTACAATGAGCAGTTCTTC. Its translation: CASSDTGTSRYNEQFF.

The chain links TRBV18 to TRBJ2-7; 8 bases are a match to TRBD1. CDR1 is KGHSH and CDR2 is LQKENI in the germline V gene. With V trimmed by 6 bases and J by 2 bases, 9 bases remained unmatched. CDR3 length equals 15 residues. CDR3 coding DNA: TGTGCCAGCTCCTTTGGACAGGGCTCCACCTACGAGCAGTACTTC. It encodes CASSFGQGSTYEQYF.

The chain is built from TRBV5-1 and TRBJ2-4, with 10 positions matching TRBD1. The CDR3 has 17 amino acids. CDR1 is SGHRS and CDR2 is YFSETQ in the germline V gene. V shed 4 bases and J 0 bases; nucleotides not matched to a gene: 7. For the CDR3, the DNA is TGCGCCAGCAGCGGGACAGGGGAAAATATAGCCAAAAACATTCAGTACTTC. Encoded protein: CASSGTGENIAKNIQYF.

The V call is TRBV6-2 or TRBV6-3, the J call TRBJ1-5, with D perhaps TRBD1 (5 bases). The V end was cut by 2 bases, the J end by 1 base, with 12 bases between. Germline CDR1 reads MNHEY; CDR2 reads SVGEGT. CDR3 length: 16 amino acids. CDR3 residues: CASSYAGTISNQPQHF. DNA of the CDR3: TGTGCCAGCAGTTACGCAGGGACTATAAGCAATCAGCCCCAGCATTTT.

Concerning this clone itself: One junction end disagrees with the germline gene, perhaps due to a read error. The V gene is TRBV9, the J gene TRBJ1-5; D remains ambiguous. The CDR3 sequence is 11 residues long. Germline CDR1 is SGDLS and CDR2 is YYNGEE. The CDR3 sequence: CANSKLQPQHF. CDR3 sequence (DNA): TGTGCCAACAGCAAGCTACAGCCCCAGCATTTT.

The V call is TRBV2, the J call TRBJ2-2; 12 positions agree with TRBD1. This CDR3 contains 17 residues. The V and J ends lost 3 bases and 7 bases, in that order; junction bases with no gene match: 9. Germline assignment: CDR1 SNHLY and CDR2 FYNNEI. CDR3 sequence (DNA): TGTGCCAGCAGTGACCGTCCCGGGACAGGGGGCAGCGGGGAGCTGTTTTTT. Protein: CASSDRPGTGGSGELFF.

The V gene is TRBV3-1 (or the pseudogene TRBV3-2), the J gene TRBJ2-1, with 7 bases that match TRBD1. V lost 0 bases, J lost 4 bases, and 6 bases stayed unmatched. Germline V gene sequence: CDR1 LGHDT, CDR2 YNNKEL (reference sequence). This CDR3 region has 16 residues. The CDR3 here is CASSQEDRLSYNEQFF. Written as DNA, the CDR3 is TGTGCCAGCAGCCAAGAGGACAGGCTCTCTTACAATGAGCAGTTCTTC.

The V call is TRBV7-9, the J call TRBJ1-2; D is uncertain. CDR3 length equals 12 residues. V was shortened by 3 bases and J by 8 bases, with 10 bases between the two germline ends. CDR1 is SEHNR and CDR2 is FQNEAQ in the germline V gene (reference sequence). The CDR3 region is CASSFGERGYTF. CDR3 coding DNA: TGTGCCAGCAGCTTTGGGGAGAGGGGCTACACCTTC.

The DNA for the CDR3 is TGTGCCAGTCGGCGGACTAGCGGGGGGGCCTATACCTACAATGAGCAGTTCTTC. Translating gives CASRRTSGGAYTYNEQFF. This chain connects TRBV27 to TRBJ2-1, with TRBD2 identical over 15 bases. Germline V gene lookup returns CDR1 MNHEY and CDR2 SMNVEV (reference sequence). The CDR3 is 18 residues long. J lost 2 bases, V lost 9 bases, and 11 bases had no gene match.

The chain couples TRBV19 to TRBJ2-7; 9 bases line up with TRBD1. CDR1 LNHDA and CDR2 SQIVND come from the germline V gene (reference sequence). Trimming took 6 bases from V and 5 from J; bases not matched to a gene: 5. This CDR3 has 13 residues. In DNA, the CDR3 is TGTGCCAGTAGGGACAGGGGCGCCAACGAGCAGTACTTC. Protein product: CASRDRGANEQYF. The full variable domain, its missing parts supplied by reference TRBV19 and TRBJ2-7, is DGGITQSPKYLFRKEGQNVTLSCEQNLNHDAMYWYRQDPGQGLRLIYYSQIVNDFQKGDIAEGYSVSREKKESFPLTVTSAQKNPTAFYLCASRDRGANEQYFGPGTRLTVT.

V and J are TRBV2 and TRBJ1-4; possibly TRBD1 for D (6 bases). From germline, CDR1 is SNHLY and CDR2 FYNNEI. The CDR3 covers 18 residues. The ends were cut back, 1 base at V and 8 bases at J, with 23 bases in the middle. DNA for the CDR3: TGTGCCAGCAGTGAAGGTCAGACGGGACGAGGGGGTTGGGAAAAACTGTTTTTT. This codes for CASSEGQTGRGGWEKLFF.